Each of the 15 T cell receptor beta chains below was sequenced from the same sample in a study of control samples from healthy donors and cancer patients. Method: immunoSEQ multiplex PCR; TCRdb's copy keeps in-frame clones and lacks some. The table shows 230,000 or so clones, with around 94% occurring only once. Material: blood. Every receptor here comes from a man in his fifties in good health.

This chain joins TRBV5-1 and TRBJ2-7; D might be TRBD1 (5 bases). CDR3 length equals 14 residues. Trimming left V 3 bases short and J 2 bases short, with 12 bases between. Per germline, CDR1 SGHRS and CDR2 YFSETQ. The CDR3 is CASSSNTGTYEQYF. The CDR3 DNA reads as TGCGCCAGCAGCTCTAATACAGGAACCTACGAGCAGTACTTC.

V is TRBV27 and J is TRBJ2-2; D might be TRBD1 (6 bases). Germline V gene sequence: CDR1 MNHEY, CDR2 SMNVEV (reference sequence). The CDR3 is 15 residues long. V lost 7 bases and J lost 3, with 15 bases in between. The CDR3 is CASNRGQTYTGELFF. For the CDR3, the DNA is TGTGCCAGCAATCGCGGACAGACTTACACCGGGGAGCTGTTTTTT.

This chain joins TRBV19 and TRBJ2-1; D may be TRBD1 or TRBD2 (7 bases each). Trimming took off 9 bases at V and 6 bases at J, with 21 bases between the two ends. The CDR3 consists of 15 residues. Germline loops: CDR1 LNHDA, CDR2 SQIVND (reference sequence). CDR3 protein: CASRIPGGDRNEQFF. In DNA form, the CDR3 reads TGTGCCAGCAGGATCCCAGGGGGGGATCGCAATGAGCAGTTCTTC.

The chain combines TRBV6-5 with TRBJ2-7; 11 bases fit TRBD1. This CDR3 is 15 amino acids long. After removal of 6 bases from V and 7 bases from J, the junction contained 11 bases not matched to a gene. CDR1 and CDR2 from the germline V gene are MNHEY and SVGAGI. The CDR3 DNA reads TGTGCCAGCAGGGCCGGGACAGGGGGGTTGGTTGAGCAGTACTTC. Residues: CASRAGTGGLVEQYF.

This sequence joins TRBV6-5 and TRBJ1-1; TRBD1 agrees at 9 bases. V lost 6 bases to trimming and J lost 11 bases; unmatched junction nucleotides: 10. The CDR3 sequence is 13 residues long. The germline V gene has CDR1 MNHEY and CDR2 SVGAGI. CDR3 region: CASRPQGATKAFF. CDR3 nucleotides: TGTGCCAGCAGACCACAGGGGGCAACGAAGGCTTTCTTT.

The chain recombines TRBV6-1 with TRBJ2-3; 12 bases agree with TRBD1. This CDR3 region has 17 residues. V shed 2 bases, J shed 4 bases, and the junction held 7 bases outside the gene matches. Germline V gene lookup returns CDR1 MNHNS and CDR2 SASEGT. The CDR3 DNA reads as TGTGCCAGCAGTGAAATGGGGGGGACAGGGGGCGCAGATACGCAGTATTTT. Its protein is CASSEMGGTGGADTQYF.

The V gene is TRBV19, the J gene TRBJ1-5, with D tentatively TRBD1 (6 bases). This CDR3 contains 15 residues. Germline V gives CDR1 LNHDA, CDR2 SQIVND (reference sequence). Trimming stripped 5 bases from V and 2 bases from J, with 13 bases between. The CDR3 loop is CASSVQGMGNQPQHF. Here the CDR3 DNA reads TGTGCCAGTAGTGTTCAGGGGATGGGCAATCAGCCCCAGCATTTT.

The chain recombines TRBV5-1 with TRBJ1-1; TRBD1 matches 10 bases. Germline lookup yields CDR1 SGHRS and CDR2 YFSETQ. The CDR3 covers 16 residues. J was trimmed by 5 bases and V by 4 bases; bases with no gene match: 11. The CDR3 loop reads CASSVDRGMGGTEAFF. CDR3 sequence (DNA): TGCGCCAGCAGCGTGGACAGGGGGATGGGTGGAACTGAAGCTTTCTTT.

V is TRBV12-5 and J is TRBJ2-3; the D gene could be TRBD1 or TRBD2 (5 bases each). Germline CDR1 and CDR2: LGHNT and FRNRAP. The CDR3 has 16 residues. V dropped 5 bases and J dropped 2 bases, with 17 bases sitting between them. The DNA of the CDR3 is TGTGCTAGTGGTCTCCGAGGGGCAGGGATCACAGATACGCAGTATTTT. Residues: CASGLRGAGITDTQYF.

The chain joins TRBV10-3 to TRBJ1-2; maybe TRBD1 (5 bases). Looked up from germline, CDR1 is ENHRY and CDR2 is SYGVKD. The CDR3 is 14 amino acids. With 2 bases removed from V and 2 bases from J, the gap between germline ends came to 9 bases. As DNA, the CDR3 is TGTGCCATCAGTGAGGCAGGGACCAACTATGGCTACACCTTC. This gives the protein CAISEAGTNYGYTF.

The V call is TRBV19, the J call TRBJ2-1, with a weak D call TRBD2 (6 bases). V lost 3 bases and J lost 6, with 12 bases in between. The CDR3 runs 14 residues. Germline assignment: CDR1 LNHDA and CDR2 SQIVND (reference sequence). CDR3 nucleotide sequence: TGTGCCAGTAGTATCGCGGGGATTAGCAATGAGCAGTTCTTC. It encodes CASSIAGISNEQFF.

This chain links TRBV28 with TRBJ1-1; D uncertain. The length of the CDR3 is 12 residues. With 6 bases removed from V and 10 bases from J, the gap between germline ends came to 15 bases. Germline lookup yields CDR1 MDHEN and CDR2 SYDVKM. The CDR3 nucleotides read TGTGCCAGCAGCCTTCCGGGGAAGGGAGCTTTCTTT. Translation gives CASSLPGKGAFF.

The chain carries TRBV19 and TRBJ2-1, with D possibly being TRBD1 (6 bases). CDR1 LNHDA and CDR2 SQIVND come from the germline V gene (reference sequence). V gave up 6 bases and J gave up 3 bases, with 9 bases separating them. CDR3 length: 13 residues. The CDR3 bases are TGTGCCAGTAGCCTGGACAGCTACAATGAGCAGTTCTTC. It specifies CASSLDSYNEQFF.

The CDR3 sequence: CASSLRRGLERNTIYF. CDR3 DNA sequence: TGTGCCAGTAGTCTTCGCAGGGGGCTCGAACGAAACACCATATATTTT. The V gene is TRBV19, the J gene TRBJ1-3, with 8 bases matching TRBD1. From germline, CDR1 is LNHDA and CDR2 SQIVND (reference sequence). V lost 5 bases, J lost 5 bases, and 11 bases stayed unmatched. The CDR3 is 16 amino acids.

This clone appeared once. The chain couples TRBV3-1 (or the pseudogene TRBV3-2) to TRBJ2-1, with a possible D match to TRBD2 (5 bases). V dropped 0 bases and J dropped 6 bases, with 9 bases sitting between them. The CDR3 runs to 14 residues. Germline lookup yields CDR1 LGHDT and CDR2 YNNKEL (reference sequence). The CDR3 spells CASSQDPSGNEQFF. DNA for the CDR3: TGTGCCAGCAGCCAAGACCCCAGCGGCAATGAGCAGTTCTTC.